This T cell receptor (beta chain) stems from a study of blood T cells in healthy people across ages. Study outcomes and limitations: It was held that diversity estimates obtained from one million T cells represented underestimates.

This clonotype has ten or more counts. As yet, its antigen is unknown. Combining a sample-barcoded 5' primer with a J-beta primer mix, a second PCR ran for roughly 6 to 11 cycles. One entry per CDR3 protein, called by TCRdb with MiXCR from the 5' RACE reads. Here the sample spans about 670,000 distinct CDR3 sequences, around 50% being singletons. With V trimmed by 5 bases and J by 4 bases, 10 bases remained unmatched. Per the germline V gene, CDR1 is SGHTA and CDR2 is FQGNSA. The CDR3 sequence is 15 residues long. V gene TRBV7-2 combines with J gene TRBJ2-5; 7 nucleotides line up with TRBD2. This receptor was obtained from a woman of 80 years or more in good health. The sample consisted of blood. In DNA form, the CDR3 reads TGTGCCAGCAGCGCAAGCGGGAATCGTCGAGAGACCCAGTACTTC. It translates to CASSASGNRRETQYF.